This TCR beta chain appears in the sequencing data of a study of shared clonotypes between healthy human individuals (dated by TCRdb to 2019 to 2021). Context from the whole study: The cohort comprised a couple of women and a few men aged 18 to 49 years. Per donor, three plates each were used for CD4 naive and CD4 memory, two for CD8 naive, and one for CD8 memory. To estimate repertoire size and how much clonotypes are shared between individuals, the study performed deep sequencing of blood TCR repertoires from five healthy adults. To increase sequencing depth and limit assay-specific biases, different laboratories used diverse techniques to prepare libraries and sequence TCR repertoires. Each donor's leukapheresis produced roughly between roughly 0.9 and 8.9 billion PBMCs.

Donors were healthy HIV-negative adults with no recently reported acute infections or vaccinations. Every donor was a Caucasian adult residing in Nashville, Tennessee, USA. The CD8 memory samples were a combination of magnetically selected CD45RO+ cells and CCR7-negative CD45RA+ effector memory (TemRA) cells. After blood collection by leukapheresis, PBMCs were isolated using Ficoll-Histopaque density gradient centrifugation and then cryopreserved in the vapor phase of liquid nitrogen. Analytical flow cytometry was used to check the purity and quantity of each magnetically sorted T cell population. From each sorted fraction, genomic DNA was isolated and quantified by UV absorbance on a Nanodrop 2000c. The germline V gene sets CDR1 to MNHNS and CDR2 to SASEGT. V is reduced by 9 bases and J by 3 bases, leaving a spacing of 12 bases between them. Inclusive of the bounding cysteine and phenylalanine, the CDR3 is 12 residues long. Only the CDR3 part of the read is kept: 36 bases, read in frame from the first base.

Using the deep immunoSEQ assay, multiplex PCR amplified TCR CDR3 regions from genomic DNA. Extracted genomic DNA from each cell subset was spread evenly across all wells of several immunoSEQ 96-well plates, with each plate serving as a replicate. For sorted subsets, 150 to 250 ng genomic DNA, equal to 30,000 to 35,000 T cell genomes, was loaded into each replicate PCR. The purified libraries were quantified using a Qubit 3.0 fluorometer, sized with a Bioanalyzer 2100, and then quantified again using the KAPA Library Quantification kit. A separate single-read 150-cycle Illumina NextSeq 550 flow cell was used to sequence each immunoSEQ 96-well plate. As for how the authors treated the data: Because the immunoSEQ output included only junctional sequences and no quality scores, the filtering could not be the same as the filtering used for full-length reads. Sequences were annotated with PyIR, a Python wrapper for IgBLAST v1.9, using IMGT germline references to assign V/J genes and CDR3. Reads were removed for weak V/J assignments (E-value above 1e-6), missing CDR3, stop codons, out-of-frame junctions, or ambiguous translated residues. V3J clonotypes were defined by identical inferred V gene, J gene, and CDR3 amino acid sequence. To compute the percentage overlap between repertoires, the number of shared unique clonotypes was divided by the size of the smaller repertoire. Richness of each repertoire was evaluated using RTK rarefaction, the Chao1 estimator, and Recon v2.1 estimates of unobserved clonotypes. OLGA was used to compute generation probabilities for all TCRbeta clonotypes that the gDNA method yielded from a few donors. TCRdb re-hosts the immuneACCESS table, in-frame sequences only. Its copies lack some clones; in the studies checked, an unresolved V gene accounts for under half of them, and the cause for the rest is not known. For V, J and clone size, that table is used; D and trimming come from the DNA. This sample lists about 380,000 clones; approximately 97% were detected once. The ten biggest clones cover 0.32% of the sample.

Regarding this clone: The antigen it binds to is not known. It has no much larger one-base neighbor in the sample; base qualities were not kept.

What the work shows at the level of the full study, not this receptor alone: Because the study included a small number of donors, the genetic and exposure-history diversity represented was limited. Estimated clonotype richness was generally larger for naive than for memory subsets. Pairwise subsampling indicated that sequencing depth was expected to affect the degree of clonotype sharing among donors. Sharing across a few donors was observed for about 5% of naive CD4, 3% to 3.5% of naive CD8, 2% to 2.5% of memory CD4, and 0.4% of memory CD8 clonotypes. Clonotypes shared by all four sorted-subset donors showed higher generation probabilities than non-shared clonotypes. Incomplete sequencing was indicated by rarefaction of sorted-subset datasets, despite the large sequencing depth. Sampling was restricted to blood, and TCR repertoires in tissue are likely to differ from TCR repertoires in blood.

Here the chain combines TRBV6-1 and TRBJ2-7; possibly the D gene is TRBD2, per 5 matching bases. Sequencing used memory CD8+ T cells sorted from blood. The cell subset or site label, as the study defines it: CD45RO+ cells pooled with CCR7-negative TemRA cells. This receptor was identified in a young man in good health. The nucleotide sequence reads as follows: TGTGCCAGTCTCGGGGTCTTCTACGAGCAGTACTTC. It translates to CASLGVFYEQYF.